The next 30 T cell receptor beta chains were all read from a single sample in a study of human T cells and chemical hapten exposure. MiXCR was run by TCRdb on the RACE reads, yielding one entry per CDR3 protein. The sample holds 180,000 or so distinct CDR3 sequences, about 31% seen once. Time point indicated: pre-sensitization, week 0. Documented treatment: therapeutic diphenylcyclopropenone sensitization with weekly scalp DPC. This material consisted of whole blood, taken in connection with sensitization to the hapten diphenylcyclopropenone (DPC). The receptors here all came from a woman aged 25 to 39 with alopecia areata. Some clones in this sample may be carry-over from other donors' samples.

The chain has TRBV29-1 and TRBJ1-2; D is possibly TRBD1 (5 bases). The ends were cut back, 3 bases at V and 5 bases at J, with 13 bases in the middle. Germline-derived CDR1 and CDR2 are SQVTM and ANQGSEA. The CDR3 is 13 amino acids. The CDR3 DNA reads as TGCAGCGTTGAGAGGGGCAGGGCGTATGGCTACACCTTC. Protein: CSVERGRAYGYTF.

As concerns this clonotype: A much larger clone sits a single nucleotide away, making a read error possible. The rearrangement links TRBV2 to TRBJ2-6, with TRBD1 matching over 7 bases. The germline CDR1 and CDR2 sequences are SNHLY and FYNNEI. The CDR3 runs to 14 residues. With V trimmed by 10 bases and J by 2 bases, 5 bases remained unmatched. The CDR3 spells CANTTGAGANVLTF. The CDR3 DNA is TGTGCCAACACAACAGGGGCTGGGGCCAACGTCCTGACTTTC.

The V gene is TRBV9, the J gene TRBJ2-5; D might be TRBD2 (5 bases). Trimming pared 2 bases from V and 5 bases from J, leaving 16 bases between. From germline, CDR1 is SGDLS and CDR2 YYNGEE. This CDR3 is 15 amino acids long. CDR3 in DNA: TGTGCCAGCAGCGTTGAGGGTGTTAGGCGGGAGACCCAGTACTTC. Protein sequence: CASSVEGVRRETQYF.

J is TRBJ2-2 and V is TRBV29-1, with D possibly TRBD1 on 6 matching bases. CDR3 length equals 14 residues. The V gene's germline CDR1 is SQVTM and CDR2 ANQGSEA. The V gene lost 4 bases and the J gene lost 2 bases, with 11 bases spanning the gap. CDR3 sequence: CSVGRDTNTGELFF. The CDR3 DNA follows: TGCAGCGTTGGACGGGACACTAACACCGGGGAGCTGTTTTTT.

The rearrangement uses TRBV6-2 or TRBV6-3 and TRBJ2-7; TRBD2 agrees at 7 bases. Germline V gene lookup returns CDR1 MNHEY and CDR2 SVGEGT. After removal of 7 bases from V and 5 bases from J, the junction contained 20 bases not matched to a gene. The CDR3 has 17 residues. Here the CDR3 reads CASKSHTETSPRNEQYF. CDR3 coding DNA: TGTGCCAGCAAATCCCACACTGAGACTAGCCCTCGGAACGAGCAGTACTTC.

The chain has TRBV29-1 and TRBJ1-1, with D hard to call. The CDR3 loop spans 12 amino acids. The germline V gene encodes CDR1 SQVTM and CDR2 ANQGSEA. Trimming removed 3 bases from V and 6 bases from J, with 11 bases in between. CDR3 DNA sequence: TGCAGCGTTGACGGCGGGTTGGCTGAAGCTTTCTTT. It translates to CSVDGGLAEAFF.

This chain connects TRBV15 to TRBJ1-1; a possible D gene is TRBD1 (5 bases). V was trimmed by 0 bases and J by 2 bases, leaving 10 bases between them. Germline assignment: CDR1 LNHNV and CDR2 YYDKDF (reference sequence). CDR3 length equals 15 residues. DNA for the CDR3: TGTGCCACCAGCAGAGATAAAACAGGTAACACTGAAGCTTTCTTT. Its protein is CATSRDKTGNTEAFF.

In DNA form, the CDR3 reads TGCGCCAGCAGTATGGTTCGAGAGACCCAGTACTTC. Translation gives CASSMVRETQYF. The chain couples TRBV10-2 to TRBJ2-5, with D unresolved. The V and J ends lost 5 bases and 4 bases respectively, with 8 bases between them. CDR1 WSHSY and CDR2 SAAADI come from the germline V gene. This CDR3 has 12 residues.

In its sample, this clonotype was seen a few times. The chain combines TRBV6-2 or TRBV6-3 with TRBJ1-5, with 7 bases lining up with TRBD1. Trimming removed 7 bases from V and 5 bases from J; junction bases left unmatched: 11. Germline values: CDR1 MNHEY, CDR2 SVGEGT. This CDR3 region has 15 residues. The CDR3 sequence: CASTPGRGPHQPQHF. The CDR3, as DNA: TGTGCCAGCACCCCGGGGAGGGGGCCCCATCAGCCCCAGCATTTT.

This clonotype was counted once. The chain uses TRBV4-3 and TRBJ2-3; 7 positions agree with TRBD2. CDR1 is LGHNA and CDR2 is YSLEER in the germline V gene. Trimming cost V 3 bases and J 0 bases; bases outside gene matches: 6. This CDR3 contains 16 residues. For the CDR3, the DNA is TGCGCCAGCAGCCATGGGCTAGCGGTCAGCACAGATACGCAGTATTTT. Its translation: CASSHGLAVSTDTQYF.

The chain carries TRBV12-3 or TRBV12-4 and TRBJ2-1; 11 bases agree with TRBD2. The V segment lost 5 bases and the J segment 2 bases; nucleotides outside the gene matches: 5. This CDR3 region has 16 residues. The DNA of the CDR3 is TGTGCCAGCAGTCCATTAGCGGGGGGGGCCTACAATGAGCAGTTCTTC. Encoded protein: CASSPLAGGAYNEQFF.

This clonotype was seen only a few times. The V gene is TRBV29-1, the J gene TRBJ2-5, with TRBD2 matching 11 bases. The length of the CDR3 is 13 residues. Germline assignment: CDR1 SQVTM and CDR2 ANQGSEA. Here the CDR3 DNA reads TGCATGACTAGCGGGACAGTTGGGGAGACCCAGTACTTC. It specifies CMTSGTVGETQYF.

As for this clonotype: A read error may produce the germline difference seen at one junction end. The chain carries TRBV28 and TRBJ2-3; D assignment may be TRBD1 or TRBD2 (7 bases each). This CDR3 is 13 amino acids long. The germline CDR1 and CDR2 sequences are MDHEN and SYDVKM. CDR3 protein: CASNGAGTDTQYF. CDR3 sequence (DNA): TGTGCCAGCAATGGAGCGGGGACAGATACGCAGTATTTC.

The rearrangement links TRBV2 to TRBJ2-1; the match to TRBD1 covers 9 bases. This CDR3 is built from 14 residues. Trimming cost V 6 bases and J 6 bases; bases outside gene matches: 6. CDR1 is SNHLY and CDR2 is FYNNEI in the germline V gene. CDR3 loop: CASRMGQGINEQFF. DNA for the CDR3: TGTGCCAGCAGGATGGGACAGGGCATCAATGAGCAGTTCTTC.

The V and J genes are TRBV6-5 and TRBJ1-1; D ambiguous. The CDR3 is 14 amino acids. V was cut by 6 bases and J by 1 base, with 12 bases left in between. Germline V gene data show CDR1 as MNHEY and CDR2 as SVGAGI. The CDR3 region is CASSPSGKNTEAFF. Here the CDR3 DNA reads TGTGCCAGCAGCCCATCCGGCAAGAACACTGAAGCTTTCTTT.

This clonotype was observed a handful of times. This chain links TRBV29-1 with TRBJ2-3; weak D call: TRBD1 (6 bases). The length of the CDR3 is 14 residues. Germline V gene sequence: CDR1 SQVTM, CDR2 ANQGSEA. Trimming took off 4 bases at V and 0 bases at J, with 11 bases between the two ends. The CDR3 sequence is CSVGFDRSTDTQYF. CDR3 DNA sequence: TGCAGCGTTGGTTTTGACAGGAGCACAGATACGCAGTATTTT.

The rearrangement uses TRBV27 and TRBJ2-7; TRBD2 is a possible D gene (6 bases). The CDR3 has 13 residues. V was shortened by 5 bases and J by 5 bases, with 13 bases between the two germline ends. Per germline, CDR1 MNHEY and CDR2 SMNVEV (reference sequence). The CDR3 bases are TGTGCCAGCAGTACTACCGGGACTCACGAGCAGTACTTC. It translates to CASSTTGTHEQYF.

This chain joins TRBV4-3 and TRBJ2-1; 7 positions match TRBD1. This CDR3 is built from 16 residues. Germline loops: CDR1 LGHNA, CDR2 YSLEER. V lost 1 base and J lost 6; bases outside the gene matches: 9. This CDR3 is CASSQGEGGSGNEQFF. Here the CDR3 DNA reads TGCGCCAGCAGCCAAGGGGAAGGGGGCTCTGGCAATGAGCAGTTCTTC.

This sequence joins TRBV7-9 and TRBJ2-1, with TRBD2 matching 12 bases. The CDR3 is 15 amino acids. Germline values: CDR1 SEHNR, CDR2 FQNEAQ (reference sequence). V trimming: 4 bases; J trimming: 10 bases; junction bases outside the gene matches: 8. CDR3 coding DNA: TGTGCCAGCAGCTGGACTAGCGGGAACGCGGTAGAGCAGTTCTTC. Protein product: CASSWTSGNAVEQFF.

Many counts were recorded for this clonotype. The CDR3 spells CASSLVVAEGYEQYF. In nucleotides, the CDR3 is TGCGCCAGCAGCTTGGTTGTAGCGGAGGGATACGAGCAGTACTTC. V usage is TRBV5-1 and J usage is TRBJ2-7, with D possibly matching TRBD2 (6 bases). V was clipped by 0 bases and J by 4 bases, with 14 bases between them. CDR3 length: 15 residues. Per germline, CDR1 SGHRS and CDR2 YFSETQ.

This clonotype has more than one count but fewer than ten. At one boundary the junction diverges from the germline segment, which might be a read error. The V gene is TRBV7-9, the J gene TRBJ2-2, with 9 positions matching TRBD2. This CDR3 contains 15 residues. Per the germline V gene, CDR1 is SEHNR and CDR2 is FQNEAQ (reference sequence). Here the CDR3 reads CASSLLAGNAGELFF. CDR3 nucleotide sequence: TGTGCCAGCAGCTTACTAGCGGGGAACGCCGGGGAGCTGTTTTTT.

The chain combines TRBV29-1 with TRBJ1-3, with 8 nucleotides matching TRBD1. CDR1 is SQVTM, CDR2 ANQGSEA, per germline. CDR3 length equals 13 residues. The V segment lost 7 bases and the J segment 6 bases; nucleotides outside the gene matches: 8. CDR3 loop: CSAGTGAENTIYF. For the CDR3, the DNA is TGCAGCGCCGGGACAGGTGCTGAAAACACCATATATTTT. Variable domain in full (rest from reference TRBV29-1 and TRBJ1-3): SAVISQKPSRDICQRGTSLTIQCQVDSQVTMMFWYRQQPGQSLTLIATANQGSEATYESGFVIDKFPISRPNLTFSTLTVSNMSPEDSSIYLCSAGTGAENTIYFGEGSWLTVV.

This clonotype was found a few times. The V and J genes are TRBV10-3 and TRBJ2-5, with a possible D match to TRBD2 (5 bases). The CDR3 totals 13 residues. Trimming shortened V by 3 bases and J by 4 bases, and 9 bases separated the two germline ends. Germline CDR1 ENHRY, CDR2 SYGVKD. CDR3 protein: CAISDGLPETQYF. The CDR3 nucleotides are TGTGCCATCAGTGATGGACTCCCAGAGACCCAGTACTTC.

This clonotype was recorded a few times. A read error may produce the germline difference seen at one junction end. The CDR3, as DNA: TGCAGCGTTCAAGGGGGCAGGACGGCTGAAGCTCTCTTT. It is translated as CSVQGGRTAEALF. The V gene is TRBV29-1, the J gene TRBJ1-1; 7 nucleotides agree with TRBD1. CDR1 is SQVTM and CDR2 is ANQGSEA in the germline V gene. The CDR3 length is 13 residues.

The chain recombines TRBV12-3 or TRBV12-4 with TRBJ2-1, with 9 bases lining up with TRBD2. This CDR3 comprises 12 residues. V trimming: 3 bases; J trimming: 12 bases; junction bases outside the gene matches: 3. The CDR3 DNA sequence: TGTGCCAGCAGTTTCCGAGCGGGAGGGCAGTTCTTC. This encodes CASSFRAGGQFF.

In this sample, this clonotype turned up a few times. The J gene is TRBJ1-5, the V gene TRBV7-2; D remains unclear. Trimming removed 5 bases from V and 4 bases from J, with 6 bases in between. This CDR3 spans 12 amino acids. Germline assignment: CDR1 SGHTA and CDR2 FQGNSA. Written as DNA, the CDR3 is TGTGCCAGCAGCCAACCTAATCAGCCCCAGCATTTT. Translated: CASSQPNQPQHF.

The chain joins TRBV20-1 to TRBJ1-1; the D gene is possibly TRBD1 (5 bases). The CDR3 totals 19 residues. V was pared by 2 bases and J by 8 bases, with 33 bases between. The V gene's germline CDR1 is DFQATT and CDR2 SNEGSKA (reference sequence). The CDR3 region is CSARKPGTQYPYSGSEAFF. In nucleotides, the CDR3 is TGCAGTGCTAGAAAACCAGGGACCCAATACCCCTACAGTGGATCGGAAGCTTTCTTT.

The sample holds one count of this clonotype. This chain uses TRBV28 with TRBJ2-3; D may match TRBD1 or TRBD2 (5 bases each). V lost 5 bases and J 4 bases, leaving 16 bases between the germline ends. The CDR3 loop spans 15 amino acids. The V gene's germline CDR1 is MDHEN and CDR2 SYDVKM. CDR3 protein: CASSVIGPGPDTQYF. CDR3 DNA: TGTGCCAGCAGTGTAATCGGACCGGGACCAGATACGCAGTATTTT.

The chain is built from TRBV10-3 and TRBJ1-4; TRBD1 agrees at 8 bases. Germline V CDR1 and CDR2: ENHRY, SYGVKD. V lost 2 bases, J lost 8 bases, and 7 bases stayed unmatched. The CDR3 has 15 amino acids. In DNA form, the CDR3 reads TGTGCCATCAGTGAGGGGCCAGGGACAGGAGAAAAACTGTTTTTT. Translation gives CAISEGPGTGEKLFF.

This chain connects TRBV20-1 to TRBJ2-1; D possibly corresponds to TRBD1 (6 bases). Trimming pared 4 bases from V and 4 bases from J, leaving 17 bases between. Germline V CDR1 and CDR2: DFQATT, SNEGSKA (reference sequence). The CDR3 extends over 15 amino acids. In nucleotides, the CDR3 is TGCAGTGCTAACCTGCCCGGGACAACTTACAATGAGCAGTTCTTC. Translated: CSANLPGTTYNEQFF.